The 25 T cell receptor beta chains reported below all come from one sample, sequenced in a study of blood T cell repertoires in COVID-19. Repertoires were generated with immunoSEQ multiplex PCR, while TCRdb's copy carries only in-frame clones and drops some. The data hold around 150,000 clones, with around 90% observed a single time. Sequenced material: peripheral blood. These receptor sequences come from a human donor with COVID-19, enrolled during active disease. The donor label of this sample is uncertain.

The chain carries TRBV6-6 and TRBJ1-2; 9 nucleotides agree with TRBD1. This CDR3 region has 14 residues. Germline CDR1 reads MNHNY; CDR2 reads SVGAGI (reference sequence). V trimming: 0 bases; J trimming: 13 bases; junction bases outside the gene matches: 9. The chain's CDR3 is CASSYSRGQGPSTF. The DNA of the CDR3 is TGTGCCAGCAGTTACTCTCGCGGACAGGGGCCCAGCACCTTC.

The chain carries TRBV6-1 and TRBJ1-5, with 7 bases aligning to TRBD1. Germline lookup yields CDR1 MNHNS and CDR2 SASEGT. V gave up 0 bases and J gave up 8 bases; unmatched junction bases: 10. The CDR3 extends over 16 amino acids. The CDR3 DNA sequence: TGTGCCAGCAGTGAAGCGCTTACAGGGGCCTGGGAGCCCCAGCATTTT. Translating gives CASSEALTGAWEPQHF.

The chain uses TRBV5-5 and TRBJ1-4; D perhaps matches TRBD1 (6 bases). The germline V and J ends were trimmed by 5 bases and 6 bases, with 17 bases remaining between them. CDR1 is SGHKS and CDR2 is YYEKEE in the germline V gene (reference sequence). The CDR3 is 15 residues long. The CDR3 DNA reads as TGTGCCAGCAGTACGACAGGCGCGGGGGATGAAAAACTGTTTTTT. It codes for CASSTTGAGDEKLFF.

The genes are TRBV6-5 and TRBJ1-1; D not certain. CDR1 and CDR2 (germline): MNHEY, SVGAGI. Trimming cost V 7 bases and J 4 bases, with 16 bases left between them. The CDR3 sequence is 14 residues long. The CDR3: CASTEVIGGTEAFF. The CDR3 DNA sequence: TGTGCCAGCACCGAAGTCATAGGCGGCACTGAAGCTTTCTTT.

V is TRBV7-9 and J is TRBJ2-2; possibly TRBD1 for D (5 bases). Trimming cost V 7 bases and J 1 base, with 16 bases left between them. Germline V CDR1 and CDR2: SEHNR, FQNEAQ (reference sequence). There are 16 residues in the CDR3. The CDR3 DNA follows: TGTGCCAGCACCCCCGGGCAGGGCGAGAACACCGGGGAGCTGTTTTTT. The encoded protein is CASTPGQGENTGELFF.

The rearrangement uses TRBV3-1 (or the pseudogene TRBV3-2) and TRBJ2-1; D is unclear. Trimming cost V 0 bases and J 8 bases, with 8 bases left between them. CDR1 LGHDT and CDR2 YNNKEL come from the germline V gene (reference sequence). The CDR3 runs to 13 residues. The CDR3 region has the DNA TGTGCCAGCAGCCAAGACCAGGCGTATGAGCAGTTCTTC. Translated: CASSQDQAYEQFF.

This clone has a single count. The chain combines TRBV23-1 with TRBJ2-2, with D perhaps TRBD1 (5 bases). TRBV23-1 is placed among ORFs of uncertain function. The CDR3 extends over 16 amino acids. Trimming took 2 bases from V and 1 from J, leaving 11 bases between them. The CDR3, as DNA: TGCGCCAGCAGTCAACCCCCCGGACAGAACACCGGGGAGCTGTTTTTT. Amino acid sequence: CASSQPPGQNTGELFF.

V is TRBV5-1 and J is TRBJ2-1; TRBD2 matches at 8 bases. Trimming cost V 1 base and J 0 bases; bases outside gene matches: 3. Germline V CDR1 and CDR2: SGHRS, YFSETQ. This CDR3 has 16 amino acids. The CDR3 bases are TGCGCCAGCAGCTTGAGCGGGAGAAGCTCCTACAATGAGCAGTTCTTC. This sequence encodes CASSLSGRSSYNEQFF. Variable domain in full (rest from reference TRBV5-1 and TRBJ2-1): KAGVTQTPRYLIKTRGQQVTLSCSPISGHRSVSWYQQTPGQGLQFLFEYFSETQRNKGNFPGRFSGRQFSNSRSEMNVSTLELGDSALYLCASSLSGRSSYNEQFFGPGTRLTVL.

The V call is TRBV11-3, the J call TRBJ2-7; D might be TRBD1 (5 bases). V shed 6 bases and J shed 8 bases, with 14 bases lying between them. Germline V CDR1 and CDR2: SGHNT, YENEEA. The CDR3 length is 12 residues. This CDR3 reads CASSPPGRQQYF. The CDR3 nucleotides read TGTGCCAGCAGTCCCCCAGGGCGGCAGCAGTACTTC.

The chain combines TRBV5-1 with TRBJ2-1; D gene uncertain. Per the germline V gene, CDR1 is SGHRS and CDR2 is YFSETQ. The CDR3 covers 15 residues. V gave up 0 bases and J gave up 5 bases, with 12 bases separating them. CDR3 protein: CASSLEVRFDNEQFF. CDR3 sequence (DNA): TGCGCCAGCAGCTTGGAGGTGCGGTTTGACAATGAGCAGTTCTTC.

This sequence joins TRBV9 and TRBJ1-2; 7 nucleotides agree with TRBD1. CDR1 is SGDLS, CDR2 YYNGEE, per germline. This CDR3 contains 13 residues. The J segment lost 6 bases and the V segment lost 3 bases, leaving 5 bases of the junction unmatched. The CDR3 DNA reads TGTGCCAGCAGCGACCGGACAGGAGATGGCTACACCTTC. It yields the protein CASSDRTGDGYTF.

The rearrangement links TRBV5-4 to TRBJ2-3, with D perhaps TRBD2 (6 bases). Per germline, CDR1 SGHNT and CDR2 YYREEE (reference sequence). The CDR3 consists of 14 residues. The V and J ends lost 3 bases and 3 bases respectively, with 11 bases between them. This CDR3 is CASSSYAGTDTQYF. CDR3 sequence (DNA): TGTGCCAGCAGCTCATACGCGGGGACAGATACGCAGTATTTT.

V is TRBV24-1 and J is TRBJ1-2; D perhaps matches TRBD1 (5 bases). V was clipped by 12 bases and J by 2 bases, with 12 bases between them. The germline V gene has CDR1 KGHDR and CDR2 SFDVKD. The CDR3 contains 12 residues. Here the CDR3 reads CASPGGNYGYTF. DNA for the CDR3: TGTGCCTCCCCGGGGGGGAACTATGGCTACACCTTC.

V usage is TRBV7-3 and J usage is TRBJ2-7; D remains ambiguous. Per germline, CDR1 SGHTA and CDR2 FQGTGA. Deletions cut 1 base from V and 2 bases from J, with 9 bases between. This CDR3 is 14 amino acids long. The CDR3, as DNA: TGTGCCAGCAGCTTAATGGGTGGGCCCTACGAGCAGTACTTC. Translated: CASSLMGGPYEQYF.

The rearrangement joins TRBV28 to TRBJ1-4; D ambiguous. V shed 2 bases and J shed 7 bases, with 11 bases lying between them. The CDR3 length is 14 residues. Germline CDR1 is MDHEN and CDR2 is SYDVKM. The CDR3 reads CASSLQPIGEKLFF. Here the CDR3 DNA reads TGTGCCAGCAGTTTACAACCGATCGGTGAAAAACTGTTTTTT.

This clone was counted a few times. This chain joins TRBV10-1 and TRBJ2-7, with D perhaps matching TRBD1 (5 bases). The germline gives CDR1 WNHNN, CDR2 SYGVQD (reference sequence). The V end was cut by 6 bases, the J end by 4 bases, with 10 bases between. The CDR3 has 12 residues. This CDR3 is CASRTRGYEQYF. CDR3 DNA sequence: TGCGCCAGCAGGACAAGGGGTTACGAGCAGTACTTC.

The V and J genes are TRBV15 and TRBJ2-3, with D uncertain. V was clipped by 1 base and J by 2 bases, with 10 bases between them. The CDR3 is 15 residues long. From germline, CDR1 is LNHNV and CDR2 YYDKDF (reference sequence). The DNA of the CDR3 is TGTGCCACCAGCAGAGGTACTTCGCTCACAGATACGCAGTATTTT. It specifies CATSRGTSLTDTQYF.

The V gene is TRBV6-1, the J gene TRBJ1-5, with 8 nucleotides matching TRBD1. Germline CDR1 is MNHNS and CDR2 is SASEGT. There are 15 residues in the CDR3. Trimming at V came to 6 bases and at J to 2 bases, leaving 6 bases not matched to a gene. The CDR3 sequence is CASSYGQGGNQPQHF. The CDR3, as DNA: TGTGCCAGCAGCTACGGACAGGGAGGCAATCAGCCCCAGCATTTT.

V gene TRBV18 combines with J gene TRBJ2-5; D ambiguous. Germline V lookup: CDR1 KGHSH, CDR2 LQKENI. The V gene lost 0 bases and the J gene lost 5 bases, with 10 bases spanning the gap. The CDR3 consists of 14 residues. CDR3 nucleotides: TGTGCCAGCTCACCACCGTCGGGTGGGGAGACCCAGTACTTC. Translating it yields CASSPPSGGETQYF.

This rearrangement joins TRBV9 to TRBJ2-1; the D is unclear. This CDR3 is 14 amino acids long. Trimming took 4 bases from V and 8 from J, leaving 16 bases between them. Germline values: CDR1 SGDLS, CDR2 YYNGEE. CDR3 DNA sequence: TGTGCCAGCAGCCCCCTCATCGGGTTGGATGAGCAGTTCTTC. Its protein is CASSPLIGLDEQFF.

The chain has TRBV10-2 and TRBJ1-5; D possibly corresponds to TRBD1 (6 bases). This CDR3 has 14 residues. The V and J ends lost 5 bases and 8 bases respectively, with 16 bases between them. Germline V gene data show CDR1 as WSHSY and CDR2 as SAAADI. CDR3 DNA: TGCGCCAGCAGTCCAACAGGGAATCGGGAGCCCCAGCATTTT. Translated, it gives CASSPTGNREPQHF.

J is TRBJ2-1 and V is TRBV6-5; 8 bases map to TRBD2. Per germline, CDR1 MNHEY and CDR2 SVGAGI. V dropped 8 bases and J dropped 6; count of bases not matched to a gene: 9. The CDR3 loop spans 14 amino acids. The CDR3 sequence: CASGTSGPSNEQFF. The CDR3 region has the DNA TGTGCCAGCGGAACTAGCGGCCCTTCCAATGAGCAGTTCTTC.

The chain is built from TRBV2 and TRBJ2-7; tentatively, D is TRBD1 (5 bases). The germline gives CDR1 SNHLY, CDR2 FYNNEI. This CDR3 has 15 residues. The V and J ends lost 10 bases and 1 base respectively, with 20 bases between them. The CDR3 sequence is CATRSRTIDSYEQYF. The DNA of the CDR3 is TGTGCCACCAGGAGTAGGACAATCGATTCCTACGAGCAGTACTTC. Variable domain in full (rest from reference TRBV2 and TRBJ2-7): EPEVTQTPSHQVTQMGQEVILRCVPISNHLYFYWYRQILGQKVEFLVSFYNNEISEKSEIFDDQFSVERPDGSNFTLKIRSTKLEDSAMYFCATRSRTIDSYEQYFGPGTRLTVT.

This chain joins TRBV25-1 and TRBJ2-7; 9 bases line up with TRBD1. Germline V gene lookup returns CDR1 MGHDK and CDR2 SYGVNS. Trimming removed 3 bases from V and 4 bases from J; junction bases left unmatched: 10. The CDR3 loop spans 16 amino acids. CDR3 protein: CASSDLGDRDLYEQYF. DNA for the CDR3: TGTGCCAGCAGTGACCTAGGGGACAGGGACCTTTACGAGCAGTACTTC.

This sequence joins TRBV29-1 and TRBJ1-1; D might be TRBD1 (5 bases). This CDR3 spans 12 amino acids. The V gene lost 2 bases and the J gene lost 5 bases, with 9 bases spanning the gap. Germline values: CDR1 SQVTM, CDR2 ANQGSEA. The CDR3 sequence is CSVERPGTEAFF. In DNA, the CDR3 is TGCAGCGTTGAACGTCCAGGGACTGAAGCTTTCTTT.